The entry that follows covers one T cell receptor beta chain sequence. The authors reverse transcribed roughly 0.5 to 1 ug RNA with random hexamers. The immunoSEQ assay covered 54 Vbeta and 13 Jbeta segments for CDR3. MiXCR, applied by TCRdb to the immunoSEQ multiplex PCR reads, yields one record per CDR3 protein. Of fewer than 350,000 distinct CDR3 sequences listed, about 92% are singletons. This record comes from a study of CD8 T cells in Susac syndrome. CDR3 length equals 17 residues. Germline V gene lookup returns CDR1 LGHDT and CDR2 YNNKEL (reference sequence). V lost 2 bases to trimming and J lost 0 bases; unmatched junction nucleotides: 6.

The clonotype originates from a human donor with multiple sclerosis. The sample taken for sequencing was CD4+ T cells from PBMCs. The gene calls are TRBV3-1 and TRBJ2-3; 9 bases are a match to TRBD2. The CDR3 bases are TGTGCCAGCAGCCAACTAGCGGGACCTCACAGCACAGATACGCAGTATTTT. It is translated as CASSQLAGPHSTDTQYF.